This T cell receptor (beta chain) is from a study of T cells in Graves' hyperthyroidism and ophthalmopathy. Each diagnosis was grounded in clinical symptoms, serum thyroxine and TRAb, thyroid ultrasound, and orbital computed tomography. TCR beta CDR3 regions were amplified from RNA. A first-round RT-PCR of the TCR CDR3 used the HTBI primer set. TCRdb recomputed calls from the multiplex PCR reads with MiXCR, one row per CDR3 protein. The sample lists 550,000 to 850,000 distinct CDR3 sequences; roughly a sixth were seen once. The CDR3 contains 13 residues. From germline, CDR1 is MNHNS and CDR2 SASEGT. Trimming pared 2 bases from V and 5 bases from J, leaving 6 bases between.

The chain joins TRBV6-1 to TRBJ2-2; D gene ambiguous. This TCR was recovered from a woman in her forties or fifties with Graves' hyperthyroidism that later progressed to Graves' ophthalmopathy. Sequencing was performed on blood. This chain's CDR3 is CASSEIETGELFF. The CDR3 DNA is TGTGCCAGCAGTGAAATAGAAACCGGGGAGCTGTTTTTT.